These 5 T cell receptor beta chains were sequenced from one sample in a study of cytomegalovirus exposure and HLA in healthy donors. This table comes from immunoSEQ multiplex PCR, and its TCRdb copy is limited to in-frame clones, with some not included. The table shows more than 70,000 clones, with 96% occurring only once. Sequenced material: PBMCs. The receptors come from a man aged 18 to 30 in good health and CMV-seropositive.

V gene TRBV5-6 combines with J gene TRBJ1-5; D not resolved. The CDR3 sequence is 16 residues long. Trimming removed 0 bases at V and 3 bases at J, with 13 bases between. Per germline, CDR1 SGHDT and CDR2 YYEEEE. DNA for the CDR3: TGTGCCAGCAGCTTGGCTCGCGGGGAGCCCAATCAGCCCCAGCATTTT. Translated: CASSLARGEPNQPQHF.

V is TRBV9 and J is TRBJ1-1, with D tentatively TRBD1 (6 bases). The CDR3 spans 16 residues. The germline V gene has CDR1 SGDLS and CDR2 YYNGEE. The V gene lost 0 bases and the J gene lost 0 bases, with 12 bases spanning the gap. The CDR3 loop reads CASSVETTGMNTEAFF. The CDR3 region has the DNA TGTGCCAGCAGCGTAGAAACGACAGGAATGAACACTGAAGCTTTCTTT.

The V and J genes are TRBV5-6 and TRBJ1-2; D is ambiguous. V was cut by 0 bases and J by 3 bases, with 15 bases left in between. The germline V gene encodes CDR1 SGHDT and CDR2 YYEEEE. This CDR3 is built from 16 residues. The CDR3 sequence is CASSLDTTGSYYGYTF. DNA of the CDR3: TGTGCCAGCAGCTTGGATACGACGGGGTCTTACTATGGCTACACCTTC. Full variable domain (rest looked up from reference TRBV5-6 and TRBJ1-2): DAGVTQSPTHLIKTRGQQVTLRCSPKSGHDTVSWYQQALGQGPQFIFQYYEEEERQRGNFPDRFSGHQFPNYSSELNVNALLLGDSALYLCASSLDTTGSYYGYTFGSGTRLTVV.

Here the CDR3 reads CASSLGGSYNEQFF. CDR3 sequence (DNA): TGTGCCAGCAGTTTAGGCGGGAGTTACAATGAGCAGTTCTTC. This rearrangement joins TRBV28 to TRBJ2-1; 7 bases map to TRBD2. This CDR3 spans 14 amino acids. The germline V gene encodes CDR1 MDHEN and CDR2 SYDVKM. V was pared by 2 bases and J by 4 bases, with 2 bases of the junction left unmatched.

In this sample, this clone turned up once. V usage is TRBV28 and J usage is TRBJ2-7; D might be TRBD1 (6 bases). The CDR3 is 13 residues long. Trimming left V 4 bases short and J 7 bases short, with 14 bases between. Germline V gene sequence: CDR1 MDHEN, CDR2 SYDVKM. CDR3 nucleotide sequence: TGTGCCAGCAGTTCCGACAGGTTGATGGAGCAGTACTTC. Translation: CASSSDRLMEQYF.